This T cell receptor beta chain was profiled in a study of T cell responses to AZD1222 COVID-19 vaccine. Study findings and constraints: Repertoires in all cases were sampled only once the peak T cell response had passed. Close to half of spike-specific TCRs reportedly recognize unmutated variant regions.

Assay used: immunoSEQ multiplex PCR; TCRdb lists only in-frame clones, some missing. The data show approximately 150,000 clones, about 86% seen once. Trimming removed 6 bases from V and 4 bases from J, with 7 bases in between. This CDR3 spans 11 amino acids. The germline V gene has CDR1 MDHEN and CDR2 SYDVKM. On this clone itself: Antigen specificity is unknown.

The source material was peripheral blood, sampled 28 days after the second AZD1222 dose. This clonotype originated in an adult who received the AZD1222 COVID-19 vaccine. The gene calls are TRBV28 and TRBJ2-7; D remains unclear. The CDR3 DNA follows: TGTGCCAGCAGCCCCTATTACGAGCAGTACTTC. Protein sequence: CASSPYYEQYF.